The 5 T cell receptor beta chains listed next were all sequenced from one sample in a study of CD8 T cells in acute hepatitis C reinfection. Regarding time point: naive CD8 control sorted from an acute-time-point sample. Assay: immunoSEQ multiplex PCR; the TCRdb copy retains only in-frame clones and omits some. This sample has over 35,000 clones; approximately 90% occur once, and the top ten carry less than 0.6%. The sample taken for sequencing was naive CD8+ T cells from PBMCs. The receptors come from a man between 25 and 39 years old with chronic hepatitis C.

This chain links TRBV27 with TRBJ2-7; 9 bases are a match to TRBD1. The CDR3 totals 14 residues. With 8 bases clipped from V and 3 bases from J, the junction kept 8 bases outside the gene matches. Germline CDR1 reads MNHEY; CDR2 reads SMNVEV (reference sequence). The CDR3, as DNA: TGTGCCAGCGGGGACAGGGATTGGCTCTACGAGCAGTACTTC. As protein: CASGDRDWLYEQYF.

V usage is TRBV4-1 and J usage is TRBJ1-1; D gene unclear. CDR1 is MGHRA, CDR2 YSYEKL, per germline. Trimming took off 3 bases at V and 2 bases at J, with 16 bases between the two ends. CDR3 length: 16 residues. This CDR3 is CASSQLPPGSNTEAFF. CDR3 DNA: TGCGCCAGCAGCCAGCTCCCACCGGGATCCAACACTGAAGCTTTCTTT.

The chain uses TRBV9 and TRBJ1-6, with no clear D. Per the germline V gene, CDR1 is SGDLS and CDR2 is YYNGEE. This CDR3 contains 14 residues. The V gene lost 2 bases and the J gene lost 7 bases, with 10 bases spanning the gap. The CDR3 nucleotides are TGTGCCAGCAGCGTTGGCGACCCAAATTCACCCCTCCACTTT. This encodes CASSVGDPNSPLHF.

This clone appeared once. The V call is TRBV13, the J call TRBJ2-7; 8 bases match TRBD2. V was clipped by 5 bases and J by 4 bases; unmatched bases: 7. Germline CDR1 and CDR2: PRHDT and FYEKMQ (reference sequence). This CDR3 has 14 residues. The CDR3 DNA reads TGTGCCAGCAGCACCCAAGCGGGAGCGTACGAGCAGTACTTC. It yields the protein CASSTQAGAYEQYF.

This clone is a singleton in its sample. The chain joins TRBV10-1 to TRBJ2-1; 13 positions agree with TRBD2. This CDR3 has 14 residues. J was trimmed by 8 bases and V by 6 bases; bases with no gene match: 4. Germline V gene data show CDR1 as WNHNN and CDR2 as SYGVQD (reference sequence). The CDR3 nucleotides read TGCGCCAGCAGCAACGGACTAGCGGGGGATGAGCAGTTCTTC. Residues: CASSNGLAGDEQFF.